A selection of T cell receptor beta chains follows, all from one sample in a study of metastatic and nonmetastatic thyroid tumors. TCRdb reanalyzed the PCR reads via MiXCR. The sample holds 20,000 or so clones, under 25% seen once. Sequencing was done on a sample of adjacent normal tissue. The receptors here all came from a female donor with papillary thyroid cancer or a benign thyroid nodule (not recorded which). Some clones in this sample may be carry-over from other donors' samples. Each CDR3 is given with its conserved first and last residue. A D gene is named only where the DNA matches it firmly. Part of the rows lack a size; the others show once, few, many or a class for expanded clones.

DNA | CDR3 | J | V | size | D
TGTGCCAGCAGTGAAGCATCGGGTCTCGATGGCTACACCTTC | CASSEASGLDGYTF | TRBJ1-2 | TRBV6-1 | - | -
TGCAGTGCTAGAGATATGGCCTATAACTATGGCTACACCTTC | CSARDMAYNYGYTF | TRBJ1-2 | TRBV20-1 | few | -
TGTGCCAGCAGCGTTCGGCAGGGACTACCAGATACGCAGTATTTT | CASSVRQGLPDTQYF | TRBJ2-3 | TRBV9 | few | TRBD2
TGTGCCAGCGTTGGGTACAATGAGCAGTTCTTC | CASVGYNEQFF | TRBJ2-1 | TRBV7-9 | few | -
TGTGCCAGCAGTGAAATTAGTACCTCTACCGAGCAGTACTTC | CASSEISTSTEQYF | TRBJ2-7 | TRBV6-1 | medium-sized | -
TGTGCCAGCAGCGTACAAGTCTTCTACGAGCAGTACTTC | CASSVQVFYEQYF | TRBJ2-7 | TRBV12-3/TRBV12-4 | many | -
TGTGCCAGTAGTAGAACTAGCGGGAGGACTGTCGCTGAGCAGTTCTTC | CASSRTSGRTVAEQFF | TRBJ2-1 | TRBV19 | many | TRBD2
TGCAGTGCTAGAGTGTTTAGGAACTCTGGAAACACCATATATTTT | CSARVFRNSGNTIYF | TRBJ1-3 | TRBV20-1 | medium-sized | -
TGTGCCAGCACCGGGACAGGGGATGGCACCGGGGAGCTGTTTTTT | CASTGTGDGTGELFF | TRBJ2-2 | TRBV9 | few | TRBD1
TGTTCCAGTGGGTCTAACAATGAGCAGTTCTTC | CSSGSNNEQFF | TRBJ2-1 | TRBV7-3 | few | -
TGCAGTGCTAGACTAGCCCCAAGGGGGCCCAATGAGCAGTTCTTC | CSARLAPRGPNEQFF | TRBJ2-1 | TRBV20-1 | - | TRBD1
TGTGCCAGCAGCCAACCCAGGGCCCCAGAGACCCAGTACTTC | CASSQPRAPETQYF | TRBJ2-5 | TRBV12-3/TRBV12-4 | - | -
TGTGCCAGCAGGGACTGGGTTATGGGTACGCAGTATTTT | CASRDWVMGTQYF | TRBJ2-3 | TRBV2 | - | -
TGTGCCAGCAGTTACGGGCGGGTGTACACAGATACGCAGTATTTT | CASSYGRVYTDTQYF | TRBJ2-3 | TRBV6-6 | medium-sized | -
TGCAGTGCTAGGAACGCGAGACGGGACGAGCAGTACTTC | CSARNARRDEQYF | TRBJ2-7 | TRBV20-1 | - | -
TGCGCCAGCCGATCCGGGACTGCCAACTCCTACGAGCAGTACTTC | CASRSGTANSYEQYF | TRBJ2-7 | TRBV5-1 | few | -
TGTGCCAGCAGTTACTCGAGAGGTTTCGAGCAGTACTTC | CASSYSRGFEQYF | TRBJ2-7 | TRBV6-5 | few | -
TGTGCCAGCAGCGTAGCCCCCCCTCAAGGCGACACCATATATTTT | CASSVAPPQGDTIYF | TRBJ1-3 | TRBV9 | many | -
TGTGCCAGCAGTTTTGGGACAAGCTCTGAAGCTTTCTTT | CASSFGTSSEAFF | TRBJ1-1 | TRBV6-1 | - | -
TGTGCCAGCAGTTTCGAGGGGTTCTCCTACGAGCAGTACTTC | CASSFEGFSYEQYF | TRBJ2-7 | TRBV28 | few | -
TGTGCCAGCGGGCAGTCCAACGTCCTGACTTTC | CASGQSNVLTF | TRBJ2-6 | TRBV6-4 | - | -
TGTGCCAGCAGTGAACGCCAGTCACTAGACTATGGCTACACCTTC | CASSERQSLDYGYTF | TRBJ1-2 | TRBV2 | - | -
TGTGCCAGCAGCGTAGGCCAGGGAAACACTGAAGCTTTCTTT | CASSVGQGNTEAFF | TRBJ1-1 | TRBV7-9 | many | -